These 27 T cell receptor beta chains were sequenced from one sample in a study of T cells in Graves' hyperthyroidism and ophthalmopathy. Amplified regions were TCR beta CDR3 sequences from RNA transcripts. The HTBI primer set was used in a first-round RT-PCR of the TCR CDR3. TCRdb ran MiXCR on the multiplex PCR reads and lists one entry per CDR3 protein. The sample has approximately 200,000 distinct CDR3 sequences, approximately 16% seen once. Sequences were obtained from blood. Receptors were obtained from a man aged 40-49 years with Graves' hyperthyroidism.

J is TRBJ1-5 and V is TRBV2; D ambiguous. Germline V gene data show CDR1 as SNHLY and CDR2 as FYNNEI. CDR3 length equals 13 residues. The ends were cut back, 4 bases at V and 7 bases at J, with 11 bases in the middle. CDR3 bases: TGTGCCAGCAGTGGGCGGGCGAGCCAGCCCCAGCATTTT. Protein product: CASSGRASQPQHF.

In this sample, this clonotype turned up many times. The gene calls are TRBV7-3 and TRBJ1-1; no definite D call. This CDR3 comprises 15 residues. Germline values: CDR1 SGHTA, CDR2 FQGTGA. Trimming removed 6 bases at V and 1 base at J, with 15 bases between. In nucleotides, the CDR3 is TGTGCCAGCAGTCGGGATTCATATCCGAACACTGAAGCTTTCTTT. Translated: CASSRDSYPNTEAFF.

This clonotype has only a few counts. V is TRBV6-6 and J is TRBJ2-6; D tentatively fits TRBD1 or TRBD2 (6 bases each). The CDR3 length is 17 residues. Trimming took off 0 bases at V and 4 bases at J, with 13 bases between the two ends. Per the germline V gene, CDR1 is MNHNY and CDR2 is SVGAGI (reference sequence). CDR3 sequence: CASSYSNRGLGANVLTF. The CDR3 DNA sequence: TGTGCCAGCAGTTACTCGAACCGGGGGCTAGGGGCCAACGTCCTGACTTTC.

The CDR3 spells CASSVSGGANGELFF. Here the CDR3 DNA reads TGTGCCAGCAGTGTTAGCGGGGGGGCGAACGGGGAGCTGTTTTTT. The rearrangement links TRBV2 to TRBJ2-2, with 11 nucleotides matching TRBD2. Germline V gives CDR1 SNHLY, CDR2 FYNNEI. V lost 4 bases and J lost 7; bases outside the gene matches: 5. CDR3 size: 15 residues.

The sample holds one count of this clonotype. One end of the junction fails to match germline, which may point to a read error. The V and J genes are TRBV4-1 and TRBJ1-2, with D possibly matching TRBD1 (6 bases). In germline, CDR1 is MGHRA, CDR2 YSYEKL. The CDR3 extends over 14 amino acids. CDR3 bases: TGTGCCAGCACCCCAAGTGGGGGCTTTTCGGGCTACACCTTC. Translated: CASTPSGGFSGYTF.

This clonotype was counted at least ten times. CDR3: CASSLEGGTGELFF. Written as DNA, the CDR3 is TGTGCCAGCAGCTTGGAGGGTGGCACCGGGGAGCTGTTTTTT. V gene TRBV11-3 combines with J gene TRBJ2-2; D perhaps matches TRBD2 (6 bases). Trimming pared 3 bases from V and 4 bases from J, leaving 9 bases between. The CDR3 has 14 amino acids. The V gene's germline CDR1 is SGHNT and CDR2 YENEEA.

This clonotype was counted ten times or more. The chain carries TRBV20-1 and TRBJ2-3; TRBD2 agrees at 10 bases. Germline CDR1 is DFQATT and CDR2 is SNEGSKA (reference sequence). CDR3 length equals 14 residues. V was clipped by 2 bases and J by 1 base; unmatched bases: 0. Written as DNA, the CDR3 is TGCAGTGCTAGACTAGCGGGGGGCACAGATACGCAGTATTTT. Translating it yields CSARLAGGTDTQYF.

This clonotype was seen repeatedly, ten times or more. The chain recombines TRBV18 with TRBJ1-2; 11 positions match TRBD1. The length of the CDR3 is 14 residues. After removal of 6 bases from V and 2 bases from J, the junction contained 2 bases not matched to a gene. Germline V gene lookup returns CDR1 KGHSH and CDR2 LQKENI. The CDR3 here is CASSGDRGNYGYTF. DNA of the CDR3: TGTGCCAGCTCCGGGGACAGGGGGAACTATGGCTACACCTTC. The complete variable domain, with remaining parts taken from reference TRBV18 and TRBJ1-2, reads NAGVMQNPRHLVRRRGQEARLRCSPMKGHSHVYWYRQLPEEGLKFMVYLQKENIIDESGMPKERFSAEFPKEGPSILRIQQVVRGDSAAYFCASSGDRGNYGYTFGSGTRLTVV.

The CDR3 nucleotides are TGTGCCAGCAGCGCGACAGGGGATTCCTACGAGCAGTACTTC. This encodes CASSATGDSYEQYF. The V gene is TRBV9, the J gene TRBJ2-7; 8 bases map to TRBD1. Germline CDR1 reads SGDLS; CDR2 reads YYNGEE. The V and J ends lost 3 bases and 1 base, in that order; junction bases with no gene match: 3. This CDR3 region has 14 residues.

This clonotype was counted between two and nine times. The rearrangement links TRBV4-1 to TRBJ2-1; 7 nucleotides line up with TRBD2. J gave up 8 bases and V 0 bases, and 7 bases lay outside the gene matches. Germline CDR1 reads MGHRA; CDR2 reads YSYEKL. The CDR3 is made up of 15 amino acids. The CDR3 reads CASSQDPAGSYEQFF. The CDR3 nucleotides read TGCGCCAGCAGCCAAGATCCAGCGGGGAGTTATGAGCAGTTCTTC.

This clonotype was detected many times. The J gene is TRBJ2-1, the V gene TRBV12-5; 9 bases are a match to TRBD2. Per germline, CDR1 LGHNT and CDR2 FRNRAP. The CDR3 consists of 13 residues. The trim removed 6 bases at V and 10 bases at J, leaving 7 bases unmatched. The CDR3 region has the DNA TGTGCTAGTGGGGCGGGGGGGGTAAGGGAGCAGTTCTTC. Protein: CASGAGGVREQFF.

This clonotype occurred many times. V usage is TRBV5-1 and J usage is TRBJ1-6; D call uncertain. Germline V gene sequence: CDR1 SGHRS, CDR2 YFSETQ. The CDR3 has 13 residues. Trimming shortened V by 3 bases and J by 8 bases, and 9 bases separated the two germline ends. The CDR3 DNA is TGCGCCAGCAGCTCCCCTCCAGATTCACCCCTCCACTTT. This sequence encodes CASSSPPDSPLHF.

There are a few counts of this clonotype. A much larger clonotype is one base distant, so this may be a read error. The rearrangement links TRBV6-1 to TRBJ2-2, with D possibly being TRBD2 (6 bases). Trimming left V 5 bases short and J 6 bases short, with 22 bases between. In germline, CDR1 is MNHNS, CDR2 SASEGT. CDR3 length equals 17 residues. For the CDR3, the DNA is TGTGCCAGCAGTCGTTACCATGGGACGGACTACGCCGGGGAGCTGTTTTTT. It encodes CASSRYHGTDYAGELFF.

This clonotype was recorded at least ten times. The chain joins TRBV7-9 to TRBJ1-2; D unresolved. Germline loops: CDR1 SEHNR, CDR2 FQNEAQ (reference sequence). The CDR3 has 14 residues. V lost 2 bases, J lost 6 bases, and 13 bases lay in between. The CDR3 here is CASSLLLAVDGYTF. The CDR3 nucleotides are TGTGCCAGCAGCTTACTACTGGCGGTCGATGGCTACACCTTC.

The chain joins TRBV3-2 to TRBJ1-2. TRBV3-2 is described as a pseudogene. The CDR3 runs to 13 residues. The CDR3 protein is CASSQDSNYGYTF. In DNA form, the CDR3 reads TGTGCCAGCAGCCAAGACAGCAACTATGGCTACACCTTC.

This clonotype was observed at least ten times. V is TRBV20-1 and J is TRBJ1-1; D is possibly TRBD1 (6 bases). Germline V gene data show CDR1 as DFQATT and CDR2 as SNEGSKA (reference sequence). This CDR3 region has 13 residues. The V gene lost 4 bases and the J gene lost 2 bases, with 11 bases spanning the gap. CDR3: CSAIPGANTEAFF. DNA for the CDR3: TGCAGTGCTATCCCAGGGGCTAACACTGAAGCTTTCTTT.

This clonotype has a handful of counts. A read error is possible here, since a much larger clone lies one base away. The chain has TRBV2 and TRBJ2-2, with 8 bases matching TRBD1. J lost 6 bases, V lost 8 bases, and 5 bases had no gene match. Per germline, CDR1 SNHLY and CDR2 FYNNEI. The CDR3 runs 13 residues. CDR3 residues: CASGSTGAGELFF. Written as DNA, the CDR3 is TGTGCCAGCGGCTCGACAGGGGCCGGGGAGCTGTTTTTT.

The V gene is TRBV20-1, the J gene TRBJ2-1, with 8 bases identical to TRBD2. The CDR3 length is 15 residues. Trimming cost V 3 bases and J 0 bases; bases outside gene matches: 4. Germline assignment: CDR1 DFQATT and CDR2 SNEGSKA (reference sequence). CDR3 protein: CSASPLAGSYNEQFF. In DNA, the CDR3 is TGCAGTGCTAGCCCCCTAGCGGGCTCCTACAATGAGCAGTTCTTC.

The chain combines TRBV20-1 with TRBJ1-6; a weak D match, TRBD1 (6 bases). The germline CDR1 and CDR2 sequences are DFQATT and SNEGSKA (reference sequence). The CDR3 is 15 amino acids. V was trimmed by 4 bases and J by 10 bases, leaving 20 bases between them. Here the CDR3 DNA reads TGCAGTGCTACCCAAGGGGGGGGGGCTCAATCACCCCTCCACTTT. Protein product: CSATQGGGAQSPLHF.

Ten or more counts support this clonotype. The V call is TRBV20-1, the J call TRBJ1-5; tentative D call: TRBD1 (6 bases). Looked up from germline, CDR1 is DFQATT and CDR2 is SNEGSKA (reference sequence). Trimming removed 6 bases at V and 0 bases at J, with 18 bases between. The CDR3 loop spans 16 amino acids. The CDR3 is CSAALGQTYSNQPQHF. CDR3 bases: TGCAGTGCGGCCCTCGGACAGACATATAGCAATCAGCCCCAGCATTTT.

The chain has TRBV9 and TRBJ2-3; TRBD1 or TRBD2 may be the D gene (6 bases each). Trimming pared 1 base from V and 5 bases from J, leaving 20 bases between. The CDR3 sequence is 17 residues long. Germline CDR1 SGDLS, CDR2 YYNGEE. The CDR3 reads CASSVRDRGHGGDTQYF. DNA for the CDR3: TGTGCCAGCAGCGTACGGGACCGGGGGCACGGGGGAGATACGCAGTATTTT.

This clonotype has at least ten counts. The rearrangement joins TRBV28 to TRBJ1-3; D call uncertain. Germline V gene sequence: CDR1 MDHEN, CDR2 SYDVKM. Deletions cut 4 bases from V and 0 bases from J, with 13 bases between. The CDR3 contains 16 residues. CDR3 in amino acids: CASSSQGRSSGNTIYF. CDR3 nucleotides: TGTGCCAGCAGTTCTCAAGGACGGAGCTCTGGAAACACCATATATTTT.

The chain has TRBV20-1 and TRBJ2-2; D is unclear. The germline V gene encodes CDR1 DFQATT and CDR2 SNEGSKA (reference sequence). This CDR3 comprises 13 residues. Deletions cut 4 bases from V and 5 bases from J, with 11 bases between. CDR3: CSAILPSTGELFF. The CDR3 DNA reads as TGCAGTGCTATACTCCCCTCAACCGGGGAGCTGTTTTTT.

In its sample, this clonotype was seen a few times. The CDR3, as DNA: TGCGCCAGCAGCCAAGATAGGGTGCGCACAGATACGCAGTATTTT. It codes for CASSQDRVRTDTQYF. This chain joins TRBV4-3 and TRBJ2-3; D gene unclear. The CDR3 has 15 amino acids. Trimming cost V 0 bases and J 1 base, with 8 bases left between them. Germline V CDR1 and CDR2: LGHNA, YSLEER.

This clonotype appeared many times. This chain links TRBV15 with TRBJ2-1, with 8 positions matching TRBD1. The V gene's germline CDR1 is LNHNV and CDR2 YYDKDF (reference sequence). V lost 2 bases to trimming and J lost 8 bases; unmatched junction nucleotides: 8. The CDR3 extends over 15 amino acids. The CDR3 DNA follows: TGTGCCACCAGCAGATACGCTCAGGGGGCGGATGAGCAGTTCTTC. Translation gives CATSRYAQGADEQFF.

V is TRBV5-6 and J is TRBJ1-4, with D hard to call. Looked up from germline, CDR1 is SGHDT and CDR2 is YYEEEE. This CDR3 is 13 amino acids long. V lost 4 bases, J lost 7 bases, and 11 bases lay in between. The CDR3 DNA sequence: TGTGCCAGCAGCCTCCTCACGATTGAAAAACTGTTTTTT. Protein sequence: CASSLLTIEKLFF.

This clonotype was observed at least ten times. This sequence joins TRBV6-1 and TRBJ2-1; maybe TRBD1 (5 bases). V lost 5 bases and J 1 base, leaving 12 bases between the germline ends. This CDR3 is built from 15 residues. Germline loops: CDR1 MNHNS, CDR2 SASEGT. The CDR3 nucleotides are TGTGCCAGCAGTTTCGACAGAAGGTCCTACAATGAGCAGTTCTTC. Amino acid sequence: CASSFDRRSYNEQFF.